These T cell receptor beta chains were read from a single sample in a study of T cells after yellow fever vaccination. TCRdb passed the 5' RACE reads through MiXCR, listing each CDR3 protein once. The data hold about 240,000 distinct CDR3 sequences, with roughly 3.5% observed a single time. Specimen: PBMCs, collected 15 days after the yellow fever booster vaccination. All receptors derive from a man aged 18 to 30 who received the YFV17D yellow fever vaccine. Both conserved end residues are part of each CDR3. A D gene is named only where the DNA matches it firmly. Not every row has a clone size; where given, it reads once, few, many or a size class.

clone_size j_call v_call d_call cdr3_length cdr3_nt cdr3_aa
many TRBJ1-1 TRBV6-5 TRBD1 17 TGTGCCAGCAGACGGACAGGGTCACCTGTACAGAACACTGAAGCTTTCTTT CASRRTGSPVQNTEAFF
many TRBJ2-5 TRBV9 . 13 TGTGCCAGCAGCGTAGGACCTCGAGAGACCCAGTACTTC CASSVGPRETQYF
many TRBJ1-2 TRBV7-2 . 16 TGTGCCAGCAGCCCGACCTCCTCTGGGGGATTCTATGGCTACACCTTC CASSPTSSGGFYGYTF
many TRBJ1-1 TRBV5-1 . 13 TGCGCCAGCAGCCGAGTGGGGCGCACTGAAGCTTTCTTT CASSRVGRTEAFF
many TRBJ2-5 TRBV7-2 TRBD1 14 TGTGCCAGCAGCTCGGGACAGGGAACGGGGTCCCAGTACTTC CASSSGQGTGSQYF
few TRBJ1-5 TRBV15 TRBD1 17 TGTGCCACCAGGTCCTACCGGGACAGGGCACTCCATCAGCCCCAGCATTTT CATRSYRDRALHQPQHF
. TRBJ2-1 TRBV2 TRBD1 12 TGTGCCAGACGGGACAGGGCAAATGAGCAGTTCTTC CARRDRANEQFF
many TRBJ1-1 TRBV18 . 15 TGTGCCAGCTCACCTATCCATGACAAGAACACTGAAGCTTTCTTT CASSPIHDKNTEAFF
many TRBJ2-1 TRBV6-1 TRBD2 14 TGTGCCAGCCTTAGCGGGGGGGCCTACAATGAGCAGTTCTTC CASLSGGAYNEQFF
many TRBJ2-4 TRBV29-1 . 14 TGCAGCGTTGAAGGGTTGGGGGCCAAAAACATTCAGTACTTC CSVEGLGAKNIQYF
many TRBJ1-1 TRBV7-9 . 13 TGTGCCAGCAGCTTACAGGGGAGAACTGAAGCTTTCTTT CASSLQGRTEAFF
many TRBJ2-7 TRBV11-2 TRBD1 15 TGTGCCAGCAGCTTGGGCCGGGACAGCACTTACGAGCAGTACTTC CASSLGRDSTYEQYF
many TRBJ1-4 TRBV5-5 TRBD1 15 TGTGCCAGCAGCCAACTGGGACAGCCAAATGAAAAACTGTTTTTT CASSQLGQPNEKLFF
many TRBJ1-4 TRBV5-6 . 17 TGTGCCAGCAGCTTGGAAGGGATCCTTGCAACTAATGAAAAACTGTTTTTT CASSLEGILATNEKLFF
many TRBJ1-5 TRBV6-6 . 14 TGTGCCAGCAGGGAAGGTGTAAGCAATCAGCCCCAGCATTTT CASREGVSNQPQHF
many TRBJ1-2 TRBV7-8 . 16 TGTGCCAGCAGCTCCTCGTTGGACGGGGGGGCCTATGGCTACACCTTC CASSSSLDGGAYGYTF
many TRBJ1-2 TRBV6-6 . 14 TGTGCCAGCAGTTACTCGAGACAAGATTATGGCTACACCTTC CASSYSRQDYGYTF
. TRBJ1-1 TRBV6-1 TRBD1 15 TGTGCCAGCAGTGGGATACAGGGGGCAGGCACTGAAGCTTTCTTT CASSGIQGAGTEAFF
many TRBJ2-5 TRBV20-1 TRBD2 11 TGCAGTGCACTAGCGGCAGAGACCCAGTACTTC CSALAAETQYF
many TRBJ2-1 TRBV5-1 . 13 TGCGCCAGCAGCTTGGAGCCGGACCTGGAGCAGTTCTTC CASSLEPDLEQFF
many TRBJ1-3 TRBV2 . 13 TGTGCCAGCAGTGAAGCATCTGGAAACACCATATATTTT CASSEASGNTIYF
many TRBJ2-7 TRBV5-5 . 13 TGTGCCAGCAGTTCTGTGGCAGACTACGAGCAGTACTTC CASSSVADYEQYF
many TRBJ2-1 TRBV7-8 TRBD1 14 TGTGCCAGCAGTCCGATGGACAGGTTCAATGAGCAGTTCTTC CASSPMDRFNEQFF
many TRBJ2-1 TRBV6-6 TRBD2 15 TGTGCCAGCAGTTACTCGAGATTGGCTAGCGGTGAGCAGTTCTTC CASSYSRLASGEQFF
many TRBJ1-4 TRBV20-1 . 15 TGCAGTGCTAGAGATCCCGGGGGCGGACGGGAAAAACTGTTTTTT CSARDPGGGREKLFF
many TRBJ2-2 TRBV29-1 TRBD1 14 TGCAGCGGGTGGGGACAGGGAGGCACCGGGGAGCTGTTTTTT CSGWGQGGTGELFF
many TRBJ2-3 TRBV18 TRBD2 15 TGTGCCAGCTCACCACTAGCGGGGGCAACAGATACGCAGTATTTT CASSPLAGATDTQYF
many TRBJ2-3 TRBV7-3 . 16 TGTGCCAGCAGCCATAATCCGGGACATGACGGGGATACGCAGTATTTT CASSHNPGHDGDTQYF
many TRBJ2-1 TRBV12-3/TRBV12-4 . 15 TGTGCCAGCAGTTCCGAGGGACCTTCCTACAATGAGCAGTTCTTC CASSSEGPSYNEQFF
many TRBJ1-3 TRBV29-1 . 11 TGCAGCGTTGAAGTTGGAAACACCATATATTTT CSVEVGNTIYF
many TRBJ1-6 TRBV25-1 . 16 TGTGCCAGCACTTCGGGACGGAGCTCCTATAATTCACCCCTCCACTTT CASTSGRSSYNSPLHF
many TRBJ2-1 TRBV5-4 . 14 TGTGCCAGCAGCTTGAATCTCTTCAGCAATGAGCAGTTCTTC CASSLNLFSNEQFF
many TRBJ1-1 TRBV7-9 . 14 TGTGCCAGCAGCTTAGTACGGGGGCCCACTGAAGCTTTCTTT CASSLVRGPTEAFF
many TRBJ2-3 TRBV5-1 TRBD2 18 TGCGCCAGCAGCTTATTAGGACTAGCGGGACGGCGGGCAGATACGCAGTATTTT CASSLLGLAGRRADTQYF
many TRBJ1-1 TRBV7-2 TRBD1 16 TGTGCCAGCAGCTTAGAAGGTACAGGGGCGAGGCCTGAAGCTTTCTTT CASSLEGTGARPEAFF
. TRBJ1-4 TRBV6-6 . 14 TGTGCCAGCAGGGTAGTAGGTGAAGGAGAAAAACTGTTTTTT CASRVVGEGEKLFF
many TRBJ2-7 TRBV29-1 . 13 TGCAGCGCTGGGATAGGGAGAGTCTACGAGCAGTACTTC CSAGIGRVYEQYF
many TRBJ1-2 TRBV20-1 . 11 TGCAGTGCGACCGACAACTATGGCTACACCTTC CSATDNYGYTF
many TRBJ2-2 TRBV29-1 . 13 TGCAGCGTTGGTGGCTCGAGAGGCGGGGAGCTGTTTTTT CSVGGSRGGELFF
many TRBJ1-5 TRBV12-3/TRBV12-4 . 14 TGTGCCAGCAGTTTTTCGGATAGCAATCAGCCCCAGCATTTT CASSFSDSNQPQHF
many TRBJ2-4 TRBV20-1 . 15 TGCAGTGCTCTCCCGGTGGGGGCGGCCAAAAACATTCAGTACTTC CSALPVGAAKNIQYF
many TRBJ1-2 TRBV10-3 . 14 TGTGCCATCAGTGAGGGGCGGGGGAGCTATGGCTACACCTTC CAISEGRGSYGYTF
many TRBJ1-2 TRBV4-3 TRBD1 19 TGCGCCAGCAGCCAAGAAGCCAGGACAGGGACCCTAATAGTGTATGGCTACACCTTC CASSQEARTGTLIVYGYTF
many TRBJ1-1 TRBV20-1 . 11 TGCAGTGCCACGATTGCAGGCCCCGCTTTCTTT CSATIAGPAFF
. TRBJ2-2 TRBV7-6 . 15 TGTGCCAGCAGCCCAAGGGGGGTGAACACCGGGGAGCTGTTTTTT CASSPRGVNTGELFF
. TRBJ2-3 TRBV5-6 . 13 TGTGCCAGCAGCTTGAGACTAGTAGATACGCAGTATTTT CASSLRLVDTQYF
many TRBJ2-1 TRBV7-2 TRBD2 16 TGTGCCAGCAGCCTATCCTCGGGGGGGCTCTACAATGAGCAGTTCTTC CASSLSSGGLYNEQFF
many TRBJ2-2 TRBV5-1 TRBD1 18 TGCGCCAGCAGCTTGTGGGACAGGGGGTCCCCGAACACCGGGGAGCTGTTTTTT CASSLWDRGSPNTGELFF
many TRBJ2-1 TRBV6-2/TRBV6-3 . 13 TGTGCCAGCAGTTACGCCGCCTACAATGAGCAGTTCTTC CASSYAAYNEQFF
. TRBJ1-5 TRBV7-9 . 14 TGTGCCAGCAGCTTAGAAGGGCCAGATCAGCCCCAGCATTTT CASSLEGPDQPQHF